This note documents a single T cell receptor beta chain sequence. The data are from a study of glioma-infiltrating T cells after dendritic cell vaccination. Amplification used 60 V beta primers and 13 J beta primers. The method was immunoSEQ multiplex PCR; TCRdb's version includes in-frame clones alone and lacks a portion of them. The table shows approximately 50,000 clones, with approximately 91% occurring only once. Time point defined: after dendritic cell vaccination, including at tumor progression/relapse. Germline CDR1 and CDR2: MGHRA and YSYEKL. The CDR3 contains 17 residues. The ends were cut back, 4 bases at V and 0 bases at J, with 16 bases in the middle.

This rearrangement joins TRBV4-1 to TRBJ1-3; no definite D call. The sequenced sample was blood, obtained after dendritic cell vaccination. The source is a human donor with glioblastoma. CDR3 sequence reads: CASSLEYRRNSGNTIYF. The CDR3, as DNA: TGCGCCAGCAGCCTCGAGTACAGACGAAACTCTGGAAACACCATATATTTT.